The clone carrying this T cell receptor (beta chain) was detected only once. The assay was immunoSEQ multiplex PCR, and TCRdb's table has in-frame clones only and misses some. This table has roughly 81,000 clones, around 89% appearing once. This specimen comes from a study of OX40 agonist ivuxolimab in advanced cancers. Study-wide background: Males comprised 82.7% of the group, whose mean age was approximately 62 years (range 23 to 79). Under the entry rules, prior anti-PD-1, anti-PD-L1 or anti-CTLA-4 therapy was allowed, and around 40% had some.

Germline assignment: CDR1 SQVTM and CDR2 ANQGSEA. The CDR3 has 12 amino acids. Trimming stripped 5 bases from V and 2 bases from J, with 9 bases between. The J gene is TRBJ1-2, the V gene TRBV29-1; no firm D call. The TCR sequence derives from an adult with an advanced solid tumor such as melanoma, head and neck, liver or kidney cancer. The sequencing here drew on CD4+ or CD8+ T cells sorted from blood, taken in a trial of the OX40 agonist ivuxolimab. CDR3 loop: CSVRLENYGYTF. CDR3 nucleotides: TGCAGCGTTCGATTGGAAAACTATGGCTACACCTTC. Based on the CDR3 plus reference TRBV29-1 and TRBJ1-2, the full variable domain is SAVISQKPSRDICQRGTSLTIQCQVDSQVTMMFWYRQQPGQSLTLIATANQGSEATYESGFVIDKFPISRPNLTFSTLTVSNMSPEDSSIYLCSVRLENYGYTFGSGTRLTVV.